This entry lists 27 T cell receptor beta chains sequenced from one sample in a study of CD8+ T cells in alopecia areata. Sequencing used cDNA as its template, made by extracting RNA and reverse transcribing it. Profiling relied on immunoSEQ multiplex PCR, and the TCRdb table lists in-frame clones only, not all of them. The table has some 170,000 clones, approximately 59% seen once. Treatment specified: oral pan-JAK inhibitor, 5-10 mg twice daily. The sequencing used CD4+ T cells sorted from blood, collected at approximately week 55, from a patient treated with tofacitinib. All receptors derive from a human donor with alopecia areata.

The chain couples TRBV1 to TRBJ1-6; the table gives TRBD1 as D, unverified against the DNA. TRBV1 is a pseudogene segment. This CDR3 has 15 amino acids. CDR3 coding DNA: TGCACCCCTGAGACAGGGGTCAACTATAATTCACCCCTCCACTTT. Translating gives CTPETGVNYNSPLHF.

This clone was counted once. The V and J genes are TRBV15 and TRBJ1-2; TRBD1 matches 8 bases. This CDR3 spans 13 amino acids. Germline V gene lookup returns CDR1 LNHNV and CDR2 YYDKDF (reference sequence). Germline trimming cut 5 bases from V and 4 bases from J; bases unmatched to any gene: 3. The CDR3 region is CATSRDRLYGYTF. The CDR3 DNA follows: TGTGCCACCAGCCGGGACAGGCTCTATGGCTACACCTTC. Using reference TRBV15 and TRBJ1-2 for the parts outside the CDR3, the full variable domain is DAMVIQNPRYQVTQFGKPVTLSCSQTLNHNVMYWYQQKSSQAPKLLFHYYDKDFNNEADTPDNFQSRRPNTSFCFLDIRSPGLGDTAMYLCATSRDRLYGYTFGSGTRLTVV.

This clone was seen only a few times. The rearrangement joins TRBV2 to TRBJ2-3; tentatively, D is TRBD2 (6 bases). CDR1 SNHLY and CDR2 FYNNEI come from the germline V gene. This CDR3 region has 16 residues. With 3 bases removed from V and 0 bases from J, the gap between germline ends came to 13 bases. This chain's CDR3 is CASSEGLHLSTDTQYF. The CDR3 region has the DNA TGTGCCAGCAGTGAGGGACTTCACCTTAGCACAGATACGCAGTATTTT.

The chain recombines TRBV30 with TRBJ1-5; perhaps TRBD1 as D (6 bases). Per germline, CDR1 GTSNPN and CDR2 SVGIG (reference sequence). The CDR3 runs to 15 residues. The V gene lost 0 bases and the J gene lost 2 bases, with 11 bases spanning the gap. CDR3 nucleotides: TGTGCCTGGAGTGTCTCGGGGGCCGGCAATCAGCCCCAGCATTTT. Encoded protein: CAWSVSGAGNQPQHF.

This clone was counted a single time. The rearrangement uses TRBV19 and TRBJ2-1; D is unresolved. Germline V gene sequence: CDR1 LNHDA, CDR2 SQIVND (reference sequence). CDR3 length equals 12 residues. The ends were cut back, 6 bases at V and 8 bases at J, with 11 bases in the middle. The CDR3 bases are TGTGCCAGTAGGGGATGGGTTGATGAGCAGTTCTTC. Translation gives CASRGWVDEQFF.

About this clone itself: Other DNA sequences within the sample encode an identical CDR3. V usage is TRBV30 and J usage is TRBJ2-2; D gene uncertain. With 1 base removed from V and 1 base from J, the gap between germline ends came to 4 bases. The CDR3 spans 13 residues. Germline V gene lookup returns CDR1 GTSNPN and CDR2 SVGIG (reference sequence). The CDR3 DNA follows: TGTGCCTGGAGTGGGTTGAACACCGGGGAGCTGTTTTTT. Its translation is CAWSGLNTGELFF.

CDR3 amino acids: CSVRVGRYEQYF. The DNA of the CDR3 is TGCAGCGTCCGAGTAGGTCGATACGAGCAGTACTTC. The chain has TRBV29-1 and TRBJ2-7; D uncertain. V was pared by 6 bases and J by 4 bases, with 13 bases between. This CDR3 has 12 residues. In germline, CDR1 is SQVTM, CDR2 ANQGSEA.

The rearrangement uses TRBV30 and TRBJ2-1; D is tentatively TRBD1 or TRBD2 (5 bases each). V shed 0 bases and J shed 0 bases, with 9 bases lying between them. The CDR3 has 15 residues. CDR1 and CDR2 (germline): GTSNPN, SVGIG (reference sequence). DNA for the CDR3: TGTGCCTGGAGTGTTATGGGGACCTCCTACAATGAGCAGTTCTTC. Protein: CAWSVMGTSYNEQFF. The full variable domain, rest sourced from reference TRBV30 and TRBJ2-1, is SQTIHQWPATLVQPVGSPLSLECTVEGTSNPNLYWYRQAAGRGLQLLFYSVGIGQISSEVPQNLSASRPQDRQFILSSKKLLLSDSGFYLCAWSVMGTSYNEQFFGPGTRLTVL.

DNA of the CDR3: TGTGCCAGCACCGCTGGCGCGCGCCGTGACTACGAGCAGTACTTC. This sequence encodes CASTAGARRDYEQYF. The genes are TRBV5-6 and TRBJ2-7; unclear D gene. This CDR3 has 15 amino acids. The germline V gene encodes CDR1 SGHDT and CDR2 YYEEEE. The V and J ends lost 6 bases and 3 bases respectively, with 19 bases between them.

This clone was counted only a few times. J is TRBJ2-7 and V is TRBV29-1; possible D gene TRBD1, 6 bases. From germline, CDR1 is SQVTM and CDR2 ANQGSEA. The CDR3 runs 12 residues. Trimming removed 5 bases from V and 5 bases from J, with 13 bases in between. The CDR3 loop reads CSVIVQGNEQYF. DNA of the CDR3: TGCAGCGTTATTGTACAGGGAAACGAGCAGTACTTC.

The CDR3 DNA reads as TGCGCCAGCAGCTTGGCCGCTAGCGGCACAGATACGCAGTATTTT. It translates to CASSLAASGTDTQYF. The rearrangement uses TRBV5-1 and TRBJ2-3, with D possibly TRBD2 on 6 matching bases. V was trimmed by 0 bases and J by 1 base, leaving 9 bases between them. Germline CDR1 SGHRS, CDR2 YFSETQ. The CDR3 spans 15 residues. Full variable domain (remainder filled in from reference TRBV5-1 and TRBJ2-3): KAGVTQTPRYLIKTRGQQVTLSCSPISGHRSVSWYQQTPGQGLQFLFEYFSETQRNKGNFPGRFSGRQFSNSRSEMNVSTLELGDSALYLCASSLAASGTDTQYFGPGTRLTVL.

The chain joins TRBV7-2 to TRBJ2-5; perhaps TRBD2 as D (6 bases). Germline V gene data show CDR1 as SGHTA and CDR2 as FQGNSA. There are 13 residues in the CDR3. V was pared by 7 bases and J by 5 bases, with 14 bases between. The CDR3 DNA reads TGTGCCAGCACCCCCCGGGGGAAGGAGACCCAGTACTTC. Translation gives CASTPRGKETQYF. Full variable domain (remainder filled in from reference TRBV7-2 and TRBJ2-5): GAGVSQSPSNKVTEKGKDVELRCDPISGHTALYWYRQSLGQGLEFLIYFQGNSAPDKSGLPSDRFSAERTGGSVSTLTIQRTQQEDSAVYLCASTPRGKETQYFGPGTRLLVL.

The gene calls are TRBV2 and TRBJ1-5; 10 positions agree with TRBD1. The CDR3 length is 15 residues. The junction had 9 bases not matched to a gene; V was cut back by 7 bases and J by 6 bases. Germline V lookup: CDR1 SNHLY, CDR2 FYNNEI. CDR3 amino acids: CASNADRGSGQPQHF. The CDR3 nucleotides read TGTGCCAGCAACGCGGACAGGGGGAGTGGTCAGCCCCAGCATTTT.

This clone appeared a few times. The chain joins TRBV7-9 to TRBJ1-5; tentatively, D is TRBD1 (6 bases). Germline V gene data show CDR1 as SEHNR and CDR2 as FQNEAQ (reference sequence). The V end lost 5 bases, the J end lost 3 bases, and 14 bases lay between the germline ends. There are 15 residues in the CDR3. The CDR3 protein is CASSPAGQYNQPQHF. For the CDR3, the DNA is TGTGCCAGCAGCCCCGCCGGACAGTACAATCAGCCCCAGCATTTT.

The chain combines TRBV29-1 with TRBJ2-5; 9 bases match TRBD1. Germline V gene sequence: CDR1 SQVTM, CDR2 ANQGSEA. The CDR3 is 15 residues long. V lost 6 bases, J lost 2 bases, and 10 bases stayed unmatched. The CDR3: CSVPAGTGIQETQYF. CDR3 nucleotide sequence: TGCAGCGTCCCGGCGGGGACAGGGATACAAGAGACCCAGTACTTC. The full variable domain, completed using reference TRBV29-1 and TRBJ2-5, is SAVISQKPSRDICQRGTSLTIQCQVDSQVTMMFWYRQQPGQSLTLIATANQGSEATYESGFVIDKFPISRPNLTFSTLTVSNMSPEDSSIYLCSVPAGTGIQETQYFGPGTRLLVL.

This clone was picked up a small number of times. This sequence joins TRBV29-1 and TRBJ2-7; TRBD1 agrees at 8 bases. The CDR3 extends over 14 amino acids. The germline CDR1 and CDR2 sequences are SQVTM and ANQGSEA. V trimming: 6 bases; J trimming: 6 bases; junction bases outside the gene matches: 13. The CDR3 protein is CSVDVGQAWGEQYF. CDR3 sequence (DNA): TGCAGCGTCGACGTGGGACAGGCGTGGGGCGAGCAGTACTTC.

This clone was seen more than once but under ten times. For the CDR3, the DNA is TGCAGCGGTGGACACAACAATGGGGAGCTGTTTTTT. Protein sequence: CSGGHNNGELFF. The V gene is TRBV29-1, the J gene TRBJ2-2; tentatively, D is TRBD1 (5 bases). Germline V CDR1 and CDR2: SQVTM, ANQGSEA. This CDR3 has 12 amino acids. Trimming cost V 7 bases and J 8 bases, with 14 bases left between them.

The gene calls are TRBV6-5 and TRBJ1-2, with D maybe TRBD1 (5 bases). Trimming shortened V by 8 bases and J by 0 bases, and 13 bases separated the two germline ends. The germline V gene encodes CDR1 MNHEY and CDR2 SVGAGI. The CDR3 has 14 residues. The CDR3 DNA reads TGTGCCAGCGGGGGACTCCGAGCTAACTATGGCTACACCTTC. Translation gives CASGGLRANYGYTF.

This clone has just a few counts. This CDR3 is also generated by other DNA sequences in the sample. The chain is built from TRBV29-1 and TRBJ1-2, with D possibly TRBD1 on 5 matching bases. The CDR3 covers 10 residues. Per the germline V gene, CDR1 is SQVTM and CDR2 is ANQGSEA. V gave up 5 bases and J gave up 5 bases, with 6 bases separating them. CDR3 loop: CSVRGYGYTF. CDR3 nucleotides: TGCAGCGTTCGGGGGTATGGCTACACCTTC.

The chain combines TRBV30 with TRBJ1-2; D is perhaps TRBD1 (6 bases). CDR1 GTSNPN and CDR2 SVGIG come from the germline V gene (reference sequence). The CDR3 sequence is 11 residues long. CDR3 in amino acids: CAGALADVHTF. The CDR3 DNA reads as TGTGCGGGGGCCTTGGCGGATGTTCACACCTTC.

This clone has only a few counts. The V call is TRBV6-5, the J call TRBJ1-2; D gene uncertain. Trimming removed 3 bases from V and 3 bases from J, with 11 bases in between. Germline V CDR1 and CDR2: MNHEY, SVGAGI. The CDR3 is 14 residues long. CDR3 bases: TGTGCCAGCAGTTATAACCCAGTGGACTATGGCTACACCTTC. This sequence encodes CASSYNPVDYGYTF.

This clone appeared once. V is TRBV30 and J is TRBJ1-6, with D possibly being TRBD1 (6 bases). V was trimmed by 5 bases and J by 9 bases, leaving 20 bases between them. Germline V CDR1 and CDR2: GTSNPN, SVGIG (reference sequence). The CDR3 is 15 residues long. CDR3 residues: CAWASMGGPGSPLHF. The DNA for the CDR3 is TGTGCCTGGGCCTCAATGGGGGGCCCGGGTTCACCCCTCCACTTT.

This chain uses TRBV11-2 with TRBJ2-5, with D perhaps being TRBD1 or TRBD2 (6 bases each). V lost 5 bases, J lost 7 bases, and 17 bases lay in between. The CDR3 runs 14 residues. Germline assignment: CDR1 SGHAT and CDR2 FQNNGV. CDR3 DNA sequence: TGTGCCAGCAGCCCCCGGACAGTGGGGGGGACCCAGTACTTC. As protein: CASSPRTVGGTQYF.

Only a few counts were recorded for this clone. The chain couples TRBV11-2 to TRBJ2-2; D call uncertain. This CDR3 region has 15 residues. Germline-derived CDR1 and CDR2 are SGHAT and FQNNGV. The V and J ends lost 4 bases and 3 bases respectively, with 12 bases between them. The CDR3 protein is CASSSLHDDTGELFF. CDR3 nucleotides: TGTGCCAGCAGCTCACTACACGACGACACCGGGGAGCTGTTTTTT.

The table lists this clone with a few counts. The chain uses TRBV6-5 and TRBJ1-2; D gene uncertain. The CDR3 covers 13 residues. Germline CDR1 and CDR2: MNHEY and SVGAGI. Trimming pared 0 bases from V and 6 bases from J, leaving 8 bases between. CDR3 sequence reads: CASSYSGYHGYTF. The DNA of the CDR3 is TGTGCCAGCAGTTACTCGGGGTATCATGGCTACACCTTC.

This clone has a handful of counts. The CDR3 nucleotides are TGTGCCAGCAGTGAATCGACAGGGGTTGTTTCACCCCTCCACTTT. This gives the protein CASSESTGVVSPLHF. The chain recombines TRBV25-1 with TRBJ1-6; TRBD1 matches 8 bases. Unmatched junction bases numbered 5, after V lost 1 base and J lost 9 bases. The CDR3 covers 15 residues. Germline lookup yields CDR1 MGHDK and CDR2 SYGVNS.

The rearrangement uses TRBV6-5 and TRBJ1-2, with 9 bases identical to TRBD1. CDR3 size: 15 residues. Losses at the gene ends were 0 bases for V and 8 bases for J; bases not matched to a gene: 7. CDR1 and CDR2 from the germline V gene are MNHEY and SVGAGI. The CDR3 spells CASSYSGQGKKGYTF. DNA for the CDR3: TGTGCCAGCAGTTACTCCGGACAGGGGAAGAAAGGCTACACCTTC.